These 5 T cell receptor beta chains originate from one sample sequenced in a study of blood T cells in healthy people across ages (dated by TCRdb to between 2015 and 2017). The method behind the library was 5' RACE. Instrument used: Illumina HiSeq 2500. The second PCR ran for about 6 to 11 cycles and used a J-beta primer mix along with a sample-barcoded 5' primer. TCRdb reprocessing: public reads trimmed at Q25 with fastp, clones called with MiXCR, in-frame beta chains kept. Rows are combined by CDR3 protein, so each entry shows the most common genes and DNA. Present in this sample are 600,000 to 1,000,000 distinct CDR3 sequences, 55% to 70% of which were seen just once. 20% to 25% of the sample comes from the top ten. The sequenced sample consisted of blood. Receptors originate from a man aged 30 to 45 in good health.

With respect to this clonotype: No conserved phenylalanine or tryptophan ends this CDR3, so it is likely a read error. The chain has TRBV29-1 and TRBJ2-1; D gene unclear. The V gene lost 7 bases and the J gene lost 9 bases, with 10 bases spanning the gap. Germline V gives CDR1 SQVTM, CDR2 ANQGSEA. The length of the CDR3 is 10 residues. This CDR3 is CSGGVIEQFL. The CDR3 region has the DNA TGCAGCGGTGGAGTGATTGAGCAGTTCTTA.

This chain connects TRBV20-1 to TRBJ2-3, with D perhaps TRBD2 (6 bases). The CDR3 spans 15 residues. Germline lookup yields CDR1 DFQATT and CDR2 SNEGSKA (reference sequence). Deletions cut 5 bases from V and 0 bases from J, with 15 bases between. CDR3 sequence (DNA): TGCAGTGCTCTAAGGGCGGGATATAGCACAGATACGCAGTATTTT. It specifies CSALRAGYSTDTQYF.

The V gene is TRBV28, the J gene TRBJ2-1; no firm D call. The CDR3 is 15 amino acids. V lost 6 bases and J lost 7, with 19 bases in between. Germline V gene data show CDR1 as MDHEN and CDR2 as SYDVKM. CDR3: CASRPALGSWNEQFF. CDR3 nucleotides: TGTGCCAGCAGACCGGCTCTGGGAAGCTGGAATGAGCAGTTCTTC.

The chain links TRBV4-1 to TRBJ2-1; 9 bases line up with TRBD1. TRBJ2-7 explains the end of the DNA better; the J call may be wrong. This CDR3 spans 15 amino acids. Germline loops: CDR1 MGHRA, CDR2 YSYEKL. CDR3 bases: TGCGCCAGCAGCCTAACCGGGACAGGGTATCATGAGCAGTACTTC. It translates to CASSLTGTGYHEQYF.

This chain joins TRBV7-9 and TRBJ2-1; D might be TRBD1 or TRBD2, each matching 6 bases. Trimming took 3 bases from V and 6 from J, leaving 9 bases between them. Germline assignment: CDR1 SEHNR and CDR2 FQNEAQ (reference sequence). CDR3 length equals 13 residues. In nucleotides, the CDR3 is TGTGCCAGCAGCTTCGGGGGCCTCAATGAGCAGTTCTTC. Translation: CASSFGGLNEQFF.